The 12 T cell receptor beta chains in this list originate from one sample, sequenced in a study of long-term antiretroviral therapy in people with HIV. Assay version v3.0 of immunoSEQ was used, and it was run at survey level. The method was immunoSEQ multiplex PCR; TCRdb's version includes in-frame clones alone and lacks a portion of them. The table lists tens of thousands of clones, 90% to 95% of them singletons. The source was unsorted PBMCs, collected 3.7 years after starting antiretroviral therapy. These receptor sequences come from a woman between 45 and 60 years old with HIV.

In this sample, this clone turned up once. J is TRBJ2-3 and V is TRBV5-4, with 13 positions matching TRBD2. CDR3 length: 17 amino acids. Trimming at V came to 1 base and at J to 1 base, leaving 3 bases not matched to a gene. Germline values: CDR1 SGHNT, CDR2 YYREEE (reference sequence). The CDR3: CASSLSGLAGRTDTQYF. As DNA, the CDR3 is TGTGCCAGCAGCTTGTCGGGACTAGCGGGGCGCACAGATACGCAGTATTTT.

The chain uses TRBV9 and TRBJ1-2, with D possibly being TRBD1 (5 bases). This CDR3 has 14 amino acids. The germline V gene has CDR1 SGDLS and CDR2 YYNGEE. Trimming removed 4 bases from V and 1 base from J, with 11 bases in between. The CDR3 protein is CASSLTGSNYGYTF. The CDR3 coding sequence is TGTGCCAGCAGCCTTACAGGAAGTAACTATGGCTACACCTTC.

The chain links TRBV10-3 to TRBJ1-2; 7 bases fit TRBD1. Germline assignment: CDR1 ENHRY and CDR2 SYGVKD. Trimming at V came to 3 bases and at J to 4 bases, leaving 14 bases not matched to a gene. The CDR3 length is 17 residues. CDR3 protein: CAISEISFMRGLYGYTF. Here the CDR3 DNA reads TGTGCCATCAGTGAAATCTCCTTCATGAGGGGGCTCTATGGCTACACCTTC.

V and J are TRBV6-1 and TRBJ2-2, with D possibly being TRBD1 (6 bases). Between the trimmed V and J ends, which lost 4 bases and 0 bases, there was a span of 9 bases. CDR1 and CDR2 from the germline V gene are MNHNS and SASEGT. The CDR3 sequence is 15 residues long. This CDR3 is CASSARTANTGELFF. The CDR3, as DNA: TGTGCCAGCAGTGCTAGGACAGCGAACACCGGGGAGCTGTTTTTT.

This clone occurred once. This rearrangement joins TRBV30 to TRBJ1-1; D may be TRBD1 (6 bases). Germline loops: CDR1 GTSNPN, CDR2 SVGIG (reference sequence). V lost 2 bases and J lost 2, with 12 bases in between. The CDR3 consists of 14 residues. CDR3 in amino acids: CAWSFRDTNTEAFF. As DNA, the CDR3 is TGTGCCTGGAGTTTCCGGGACACAAACACTGAAGCTTTCTTT.

This chain links TRBV29-1 with TRBJ1-2, with D possibly TRBD1 on 5 matching bases. The germline V gene encodes CDR1 SQVTM and CDR2 ANQGSEA. The CDR3 spans 11 residues. Trimming removed 6 bases from V and 6 bases from J, with 11 bases in between. CDR3 in DNA: TGCAGCGTCGCGGGGGGGAATGGCTACACCTTC. Translated, it gives CSVAGGNGYTF.

The chain recombines TRBV30 with TRBJ1-5; TRBD1 might be the D (5 bases). CDR1 is GTSNPN, CDR2 SVGIG, per germline (reference sequence). V lost 5 bases and J lost 6, with 11 bases in between. The CDR3 runs to 12 residues. CDR3 bases: TGTGCCTGGGGGGGGAACGGTCAGCCCCAGCATTTT. It specifies CAWGGNGQPQHF.

The chain is built from TRBV5-4 and TRBJ1-6; D perhaps matches TRBD1 (5 bases). Germline V lookup: CDR1 SGHNT, CDR2 YYREEE (reference sequence). The CDR3 loop spans 16 amino acids. The V gene lost 0 bases and the J gene lost 7 bases, with 14 bases spanning the gap. CDR3 nucleotides: TGTGCCAGCAGCTTGGTCGCGGGGCGCTCAAATTCACCCCTCCACTTT. This codes for CASSLVAGRSNSPLHF.

The V call is TRBV9, the J call TRBJ2-3, with 8 bases fitting TRBD1. The germline V gene encodes CDR1 SGDLS and CDR2 YYNGEE. Trimming at V came to 2 bases and at J to 2 bases, leaving 4 bases not matched to a gene. The CDR3 contains 15 residues. The DNA for the CDR3 is TGTGCCAGCAGCGTCAGGGGGCGCGACACAGATACGCAGTATTTT. Protein: CASSVRGRDTDTQYF.

V gene TRBV19 combines with J gene TRBJ1-2; D unresolved. Trimming took off 0 bases at V and 8 bases at J, with 7 bases between the two ends. CDR3 length: 12 residues. The V gene's germline CDR1 is LNHDA and CDR2 SQIVND (reference sequence). The DNA for the CDR3 is TGTGCCAGTAGTATAGATCAGAGAGGCTACACCTTC. It is translated as CASSIDQRGYTF.

The gene calls are TRBV30 and TRBJ1-4; D not certain. The CDR3 is made up of 12 amino acids. V shed 0 bases and J shed 8 bases, with 7 bases lying between them. In germline, CDR1 is GTSNPN, CDR2 SVGIG (reference sequence). As DNA, the CDR3 is TGTGCCTGGAGTGTACAGAACGAAAAACTGTTTTTT. This sequence encodes CAWSVQNEKLFF.

This chain connects TRBV10-1 to TRBJ2-5; 11 positions match TRBD2. The CDR3 runs 15 residues. J lost 2 bases, V lost 3 bases, and 2 bases had no gene match. Germline CDR1 is WNHNN and CDR2 is SYGVQD (reference sequence). As DNA, the CDR3 is TGCGCCAGCAGTGAAACTAGCGGGGGTCAAGAGACCCAGTACTTC. Amino acid sequence: CASSETSGGQETQYF.